This T cell receptor beta chain was profiled in a study of PD-L1 blockade in urothelial cancer. Study background: About 85% of the 29 patients were males with bladder-origin urothelial cancer. Across blood samples, T cells had a median count of approximately 140,000.

Stated time point: peripheral blood 6 weeks after treatment start. The assay was immunoSEQ multiplex PCR, and TCRdb's table has in-frame clones only and misses some. The data show 35,000 to 55,000 clones, approximately 82% seen once. V was pared by 2 bases and J by 2 bases, with 6 bases between. Germline CDR1 and CDR2: SGHRS and YFSETQ. The CDR3 is 13 amino acids. The chain joins TRBV5-1 to TRBJ2-3; no reliable D call. Sequenced here: PBMCs, sampled around atezolizumab (anti-PD-L1) treatment. The receptor comes from a man between 60 and 70 years old with urothelial cancer. Here the CDR3 reads CASSLELTDTQYF. CDR3 nucleotide sequence: TGCGCCAGCAGCTTAGAACTCACAGATACGCAGTATTTT. Variable domain in full (rest from reference TRBV5-1 and TRBJ2-3): KAGVTQTPRYLIKTRGQQVTLSCSPISGHRSVSWYQQTPGQGLQFLFEYFSETQRNKGNFPGRFSGRQFSNSRSEMNVSTLELGDSALYLCASSLELTDTQYFGPGTRLTVL.